The subject of this entry is one TCR beta chain. Its antigen remains unknown. This sample is drawn from a study of cytomegalovirus exposure and HLA in healthy donors. Study-level findings and limits: Later analysis demonstrated an association between a missense DCLRE1C variant and TCR beta V- and J-gene trimming. The dataset shows that most TCR sequences were rare, while some public TCRs occurred in many donors.

Trimming cost V 3 bases and J 2 bases; bases outside gene matches: 5. Germline CDR1 LNHDA, CDR2 SQIVND (reference sequence). CDR3 size: 15 residues. The PCR employed 60 Vbeta primers together with 13 Jbeta primers. The method was immunoSEQ multiplex PCR; TCRdb's version includes in-frame clones alone and lacks a portion of them. The sample contains approximately 200,000 clones, nearly 80% of which appear only once. The specimen sequenced was PBMCs. This TCR derives from a young man in good health and CMV-seronegative. This chain links TRBV19 with TRBJ1-2; 8 bases align to TRBD1. The CDR3: CASSIRGRSNYGYTF. CDR3 DNA sequence: TGTGCCAGTAGTATCAGGGGGCGATCAAACTATGGCTACACCTTC. The variable domain in full, completed from reference TRBV19 and TRBJ1-2, reads DGGITQSPKYLFRKEGQNVTLSCEQNLNHDAMYWYRQDPGQGLRLIYYSQIVNDFQKGDIAEGYSVSREKKESFPLTVTSAQKNPTAFYLCASSIRGRSNYGYTFGSGTRLTVV.